The present T cell receptor (beta chain) was sequenced within a study of patients and donors after allogeneic stem cell transplantation (dated by TCRdb to 2020 to 2022). To note about this clonotype: Its binding antigen is unknown. No much larger clonotype is one base removed from it; base qualities were not supplied.

From its cysteine to its phenylalanine, the CDR3 spans 12 amino acids. Of all the DNA, just the CDR3 is kept, 36 bases in frame from base 1. The germline V gene (reference sequence) sets CDR1 to MNHEY and CDR2 to SMNVEV. Unmatched junction bases come to 8, with V trimmed by 8 bases and J by 8 bases. The protocol used for the library was RT-PCR. Instrument on record: NextSeq 550. TCRdb cleaned the public reads at Q25 with fastp, built clones with MiXCR and kept in-frame beta chains. Every entry covers one CDR3 protein and lists the most common genes and DNA from its rows. This sample comprises some 880,000 distinct CDR3 sequences, around 17% of them detected only once. The ten largest make up about 6% of the sample.

This receptor chain uses TRBV27 and TRBJ1-2; 7 bases in between match TRBD1. The TCR was taken from a human donor who was either an allogeneic HSCT recipient or a stem cell or donor lymphocyte infusion donor (not recorded which). It is not recorded whose cells these are; they may come from a transplant donor. Material for sequencing was blood, either unsorted or a sorted T cell fraction (not recorded which). The nucleotide sequence is given as TGTGCCAGCCGAACAGGGGCGGGGGGCTACACCTTC. The resulting protein is CASRTGAGGYTF.